This T cell receptor (beta chain) was documented in a study of OX40 agonist ivuxolimab in advanced cancers. General study points: Among T cells, CD8+ cells averaged more expanded clones than CD4+ cells.

TCRdb keeps only in-frame clones here, not all; method: immunoSEQ multiplex PCR. The table lists some 65,000 clones, 89% of them singletons. Of note for this clone: Its specificity is unknown.

CDR1 and CDR2 (germline): ENHRY, SYGVKD. The CDR3 has 14 amino acids. V lost 2 bases and J lost 6; bases outside the gene matches: 4. Sample: CD4+ or CD8+ T cells sorted from blood, taken in a trial of the OX40 agonist ivuxolimab. The clonotype was recovered from an adult with an advanced solid tumor such as melanoma, head and neck, liver or kidney cancer. J is TRBJ2-7 and V is TRBV10-3; TRBD1 agrees at 10 bases. CDR3 in DNA: TGTGCCATCAGTGAGCAGACAGGGGGCCGCGAGCAGTACTTC. Amino acids: CAISEQTGGREQYF.